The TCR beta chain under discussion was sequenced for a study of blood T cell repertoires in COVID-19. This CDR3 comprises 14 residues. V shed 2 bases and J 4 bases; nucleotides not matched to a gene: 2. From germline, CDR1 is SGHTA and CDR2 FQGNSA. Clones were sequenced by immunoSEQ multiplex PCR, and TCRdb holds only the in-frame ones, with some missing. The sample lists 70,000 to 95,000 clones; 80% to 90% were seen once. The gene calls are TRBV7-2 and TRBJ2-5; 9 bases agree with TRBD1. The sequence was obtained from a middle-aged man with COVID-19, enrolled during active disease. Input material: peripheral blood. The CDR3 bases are TGTGCCAGCAGCTTACCGGGACAGGGAGAGACCCAGTACTTC. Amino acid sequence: CASSLPGQGETQYF.